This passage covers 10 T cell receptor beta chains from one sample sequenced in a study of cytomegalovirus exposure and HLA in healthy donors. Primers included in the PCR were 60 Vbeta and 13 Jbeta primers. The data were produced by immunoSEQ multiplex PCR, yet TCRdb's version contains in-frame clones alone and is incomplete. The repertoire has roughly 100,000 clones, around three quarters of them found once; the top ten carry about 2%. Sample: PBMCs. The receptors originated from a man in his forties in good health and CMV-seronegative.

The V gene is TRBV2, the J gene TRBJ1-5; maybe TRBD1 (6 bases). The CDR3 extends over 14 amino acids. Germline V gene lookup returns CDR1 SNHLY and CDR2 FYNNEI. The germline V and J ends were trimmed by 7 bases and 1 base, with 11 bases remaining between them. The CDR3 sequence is CASKTGTSNQPQHF. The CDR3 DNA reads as TGTGCCAGCAAGACAGGTACCAGCAATCAGCCCCAGCATTTT. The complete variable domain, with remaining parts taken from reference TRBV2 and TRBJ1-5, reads EPEVTQTPSHQVTQMGQEVILRCVPISNHLYFYWYRQILGQKVEFLVSFYNNEISEKSEIFDDQFSVERPDGSNFTLKIRSTKLEDSAMYFCASKTGTSNQPQHFGDGTRLSIL.

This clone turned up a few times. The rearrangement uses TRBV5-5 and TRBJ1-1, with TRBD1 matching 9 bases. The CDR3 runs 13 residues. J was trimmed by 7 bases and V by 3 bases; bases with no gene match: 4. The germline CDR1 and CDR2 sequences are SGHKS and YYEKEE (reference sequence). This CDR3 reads CASSWTGESEAFF. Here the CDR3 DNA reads TGTGCCAGCAGCTGGACAGGGGAGAGTGAAGCTTTCTTT.

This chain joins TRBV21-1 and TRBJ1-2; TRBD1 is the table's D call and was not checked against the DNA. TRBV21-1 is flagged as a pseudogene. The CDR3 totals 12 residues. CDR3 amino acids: CASSLDRDGYTF. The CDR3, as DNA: TGTGCCAGCAGCCTGGACAGGGATGGCTACACCTTC.

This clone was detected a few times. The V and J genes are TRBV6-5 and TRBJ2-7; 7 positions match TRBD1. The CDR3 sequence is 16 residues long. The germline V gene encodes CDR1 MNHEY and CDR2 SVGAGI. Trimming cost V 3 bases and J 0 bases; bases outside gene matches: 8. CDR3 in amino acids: CASSYLGQVGSYEQYF. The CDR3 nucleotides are TGTGCCAGCAGTTATCTAGGACAGGTGGGCTCCTACGAGCAGTACTTC.

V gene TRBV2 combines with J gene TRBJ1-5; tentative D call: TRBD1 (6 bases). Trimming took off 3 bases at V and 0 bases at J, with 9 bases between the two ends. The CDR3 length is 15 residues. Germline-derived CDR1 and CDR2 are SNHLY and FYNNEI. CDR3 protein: CASSEPQGSNQPQHF. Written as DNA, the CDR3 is TGTGCCAGCAGTGAGCCACAGGGTAGCAATCAGCCCCAGCATTTT.

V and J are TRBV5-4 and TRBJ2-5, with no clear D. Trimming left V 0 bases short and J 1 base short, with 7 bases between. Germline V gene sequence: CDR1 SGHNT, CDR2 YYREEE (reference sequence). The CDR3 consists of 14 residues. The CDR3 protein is CASSLVGSQETQYF. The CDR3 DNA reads TGTGCCAGCAGCTTGGTGGGCAGCCAAGAGACCCAGTACTTC.

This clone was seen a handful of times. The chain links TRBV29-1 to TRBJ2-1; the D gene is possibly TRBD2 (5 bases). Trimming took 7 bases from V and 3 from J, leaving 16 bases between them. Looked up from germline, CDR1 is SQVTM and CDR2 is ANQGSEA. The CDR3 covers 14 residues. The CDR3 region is CSGGDNVLYNEQFF. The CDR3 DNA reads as TGCAGCGGGGGAGACAACGTACTCTACAATGAGCAGTTCTTC.

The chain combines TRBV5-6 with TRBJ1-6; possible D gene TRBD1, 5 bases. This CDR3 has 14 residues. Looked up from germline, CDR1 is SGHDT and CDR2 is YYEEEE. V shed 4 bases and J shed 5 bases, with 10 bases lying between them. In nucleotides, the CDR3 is TGTGCCAGCAGCATCGGACATAATAATTCACCCCTCCACTTT. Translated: CASSIGHNNSPLHF.

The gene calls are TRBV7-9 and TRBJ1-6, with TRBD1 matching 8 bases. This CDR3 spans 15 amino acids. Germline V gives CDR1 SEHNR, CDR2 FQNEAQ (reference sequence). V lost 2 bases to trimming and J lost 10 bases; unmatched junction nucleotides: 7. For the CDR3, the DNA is TGTGCCAGCAGCTTAAGGGGAGACAGGGGATCACCCCTCCACTTT. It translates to CASSLRGDRGSPLHF.

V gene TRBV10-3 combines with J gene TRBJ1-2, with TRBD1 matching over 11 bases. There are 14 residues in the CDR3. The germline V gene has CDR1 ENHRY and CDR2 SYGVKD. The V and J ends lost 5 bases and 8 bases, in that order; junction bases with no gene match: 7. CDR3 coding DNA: TGTGCCATCAGTCTTGGACAGGGGGCGGAGGGCTACACCTTC. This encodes CAISLGQGAEGYTF.